This T cell receptor (beta chain) is drawn from a study of radiotherapy plus CTLA-4 blockade in lung cancer. In the study overall: Among enrolled patients, over 15% responded and around 30% achieved disease control.

This table comes from immunoSEQ multiplex PCR, and its TCRdb copy is limited to in-frame clones, with some not included. The sample lists 35,000 or so clones, 85% seen once, with 5% to 6% in the top ten. The CDR3 runs 13 residues. The germline CDR1 and CDR2 sequences are LGHNA and YSLEER. Points from the study as a whole: Expansion in blood of tumor-derived TCR clones was seen after radiotherapy plus ipilimumab.

Comments on this clone: Its target is unknown. Sequence at one end of the junction differs from germline and may be a read error.

The rearrangement uses TRBV4-3 and TRBJ2-3; TRBD1 is a possible D gene (6 bases). The receptor's source is a human donor with non-small cell lung cancer who had stable disease on radiotherapy plus ipilimumab. The specimen was peripheral blood, collected from a patient treated with radiotherapy plus ipilimumab. CDR3 in amino acids: CASSQEGGDMQYF. For the CDR3, the DNA is TGCGCCAGCAGCCAAGAAGGGGGAGATATGCAGTATTTT.